Below, 6 T cell receptor beta chains from the same sample are listed, as sequenced in a study of TIL therapy for anti-PD-1-resistant metastatic lung cancer. The libraries were made with immunoSEQ v3. TCRdb's copy holds only in-frame clones and misses some; the assay was immunoSEQ multiplex PCR. This sample has about 50,000 clones, with around 80% found just once. This sample's time point: pre-treatment sample, taken before nivolumab and TIL therapy. This material consisted of blood, taken at baseline. These receptors were obtained from a woman aged 25-80 years with non-small cell lung cancer.

The gene calls are TRBV6-1 and TRBJ1-2; 9 bases are a match to TRBD1. Unmatched junction bases numbered 7, after V lost 10 bases and J lost 4 bases. This CDR3 is built from 13 residues. Germline assignment: CDR1 MNHNS and CDR2 SASEGT. CDR3 amino acids: CAIGTGTSYGYTF. For the CDR3, the DNA is TGTGCCATCGGGACAGGGACTTCCTATGGCTACACCTTC.

This chain joins TRBV4-2 and TRBJ1-1; D ambiguous. Germline V gene data show CDR1 as LGHNA and CDR2 as YNFKEQ. Trimming removed 5 bases from V and 6 bases from J, with 13 bases in between. This CDR3 contains 13 residues. CDR3 in amino acids: CASSLNLVSEAFF. CDR3 DNA: TGTGCCAGCAGCTTGAACCTGGTTTCTGAAGCTTTCTTT.

This chain links TRBV7-2 with TRBJ1-2; perhaps TRBD1 as D (6 bases). This CDR3 region has 14 residues. The V end lost 2 bases, the J end lost 8 bases, and 15 bases lay between the germline ends. Germline V CDR1 and CDR2: SGHTA, FQGNSA. The CDR3 region has the DNA TGTGCCAGCAGCTTAAATGTACAGGGAGGGGGCTACACCTTC. The encoded protein is CASSLNVQGGGYTF.

V is TRBV6-5 and J is TRBJ1-2, with 8 positions matching TRBD1. After removal of 6 bases from V and 4 bases from J, the junction contained 1 base not matched to a gene. The CDR3 contains 12 residues. CDR1 is MNHEY, CDR2 SVGAGI, per germline. The CDR3 spells CASSQGAYGYTF. The CDR3 DNA reads as TGTGCCAGCAGCCAGGGGGCCTATGGCTACACCTTC.

The chain recombines TRBV29-1 with TRBJ2-7; TRBD1 might be the D (6 bases). In germline, CDR1 is SQVTM, CDR2 ANQGSEA. The V end lost 5 bases, the J end lost 2 bases, and 13 bases lay between the germline ends. This CDR3 is 13 amino acids long. CDR3: CSVKDSFTYEQYF. The DNA for the CDR3 is TGCAGCGTTAAGGACAGCTTTACCTACGAGCAGTACTTC.

J is TRBJ2-2 and V is TRBV4-2; 16 bases match TRBD2. Germline CDR1 and CDR2: LGHNA and YNFKEQ. The V and J ends lost 7 bases and 4 bases, in that order; junction bases with no gene match: 9. This CDR3 has 18 residues. The DNA of the CDR3 is TGTGCCAGCACCGAGGGACTAGCGGGAGGGCCGGGCACCGGGGAGCTGTTTTTT. Its protein is CASTEGLAGGPGTGELFF.